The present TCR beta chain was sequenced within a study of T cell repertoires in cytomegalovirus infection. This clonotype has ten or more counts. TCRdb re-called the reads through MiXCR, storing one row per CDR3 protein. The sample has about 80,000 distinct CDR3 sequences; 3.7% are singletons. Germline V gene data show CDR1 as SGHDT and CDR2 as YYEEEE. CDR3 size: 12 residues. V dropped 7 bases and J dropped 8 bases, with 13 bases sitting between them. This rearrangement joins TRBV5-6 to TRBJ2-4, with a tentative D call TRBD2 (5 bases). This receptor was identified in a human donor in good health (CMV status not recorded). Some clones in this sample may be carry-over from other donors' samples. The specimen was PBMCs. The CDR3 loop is CASYLWGDIQYF. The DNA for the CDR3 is TGTGCCAGCTACCTCTGGGGAGACATTCAGTACTTC.